This entry is about one T cell receptor (beta chain). These data originate in a study of shared clonotypes between healthy human individuals. From germline, CDR1 is SGHDT and CDR2 YYEEEE. V trimming: 2 bases; J trimming: 7 bases; junction bases outside the gene matches: 16. The CDR3 covers 17 residues. TCRdb's table, derived via immunoSEQ multiplex PCR, lists solely in-frame clones and lacks some. The sample gives around 990,000 clones, approximately 80% of which show up once; more than 0.85% is in the top ten. The V gene is TRBV5-6, the J gene TRBJ2-3; 7 bases match TRBD1. The receptor was derived from a man aged 18 to 29 in good health. Some clones in this sample may be carry-over from other donors' samples. The sequencing input was memory CD4+ T cells from PBMCs. Subset in this sample: CD45RA-negative fraction. CDR3 DNA sequence: TGTGCCAGCAGCTTCGTTAAAACAGGGGACGTATCTTATACGCAGTATTTT. Encoded protein: CASSFVKTGDVSYTQYF.